A selection of T cell receptor beta chains follows, all from one sample in a study of beta chain features in type 1 diabetes. Profiled with immunoSEQ multiplex PCR; TCRdb holds only in-frame clones, not every one. The sample holds 400,000 to 550,000 clones, about an eighth seen once. The sample consisted of naive CD4+ T cells from blood. Source of these receptors: a woman younger than 35 in good health. The CDR3 runs from the conserved cysteine through the conserved F or W. Size is omitted from some rows. Given values are once, few, many or a class for expanded clones.

size,V,J,CDR3
few,TRBV7-3,TRBJ2-3,CASSPLRAVMSDTQYF
few,TRBV6-6,TRBJ2-1,CASSLQGERYNEQFF
-,TRBV5-1,TRBJ1-2,CASSFAAGLNGYTF
few,TRBV5-4,TRBJ2-1,CASSLPGPNEQFF
-,TRBV2,TRBJ2-1,CASREGLAGVNEQFF
few,TRBV4-2,TRBJ2-7,CASSQAGTSYYEQYF
few,TRBV7-2,TRBJ1-5,CASSLGGQLFQPQHF
-,TRBV2,TRBJ2-4,CASTAPGLAGGLFQNIQYF
-,TRBV29-1,TRBJ2-5,CSVAPRGGWETQYF
-,TRBV15,TRBJ2-3,CATSRGSGSYTDTQYF
-,TRBV9,TRBJ1-3,CASSVGQPSGNTIYF
few,TRBV7-8,TRBJ2-1,CASSLLSVRVSRTEQFF
-,TRBV29-1,TRBJ2-2,CSVQSRATGELFF
few,TRBV29-1,TRBJ1-4,CSVVGIREKLFF
-,TRBV14,TRBJ1-2,CASSPQLGPYGYTF
-,TRBV7-8,TRBJ2-1,CASNRGGGPYNEQFF
-,TRBV25-1,TRBJ1-1,CASSEWGRAFF
-,TRBV4-1,TRBJ2-5,CASSQNRDRIQETQYF
few,TRBV4-1,TRBJ1-3,CASSQDPRAHSSGNTIYF
many,TRBV29-1,TRBJ2-5,CSVTDRVMQTQYF
few,TRBV29-1,TRBJ2-3,CSATDTQYF
-,TRBV14,TRBJ1-1,CASSQISVGEAFF
few,TRBV5-4,TRBJ2-1,CASSLNGGKAEQFF
-,TRBV7-9,TRBJ1-3,CASSPGNTIYF
few,TRBV7-9,TRBJ2-3,CASSRTGVDTQYF
few,TRBV5-4,TRBJ2-5,CASSLSSGSGQETQYF
few,TRBV25-1,TRBJ1-5,CASSASRERGQGQPQHF
few,TRBV2,TRBJ2-3,CASSLQRGTDTQYF
-,TRBV29-1,TRBJ2-3,CSVAGLLSTDTQYF
few,TRBV27,TRBJ1-2,CASSWDGLIGYTF
few,TRBV15,TRBJ1-2,CATSLRQSSNGYTF
-,TRBV11-2,TRBJ2-5,CASSLNPGETQYF
few,TRBV9,TRBJ2-7,CASSVEAGTGSYEQYF
-,TRBV9,TRBJ1-2,CASSPTGDWGYGYTF
-,TRBV15,TRBJ2-1,CATSRAGTRSEQFF
few,TRBV9,TRBJ2-2,CASSVGGTATGELFF
-,TRBV10-3,TRBJ2-1,CAISDPIVREQFF
-,TRBV6-5,TRBJ2-7,CASSYLQTLHF
-,TRBV4-3,TRBJ2-3,CASSRQGTSGGTSTDTQYF
-,TRBV7-9,TRBJ1-3,CASSLTGSGNTIYF
few,TRBV5-1,TRBJ2-3,CASSSFARSTDTQYF
-,TRBV30,TRBJ1-3,CATTRGSGNTIYF